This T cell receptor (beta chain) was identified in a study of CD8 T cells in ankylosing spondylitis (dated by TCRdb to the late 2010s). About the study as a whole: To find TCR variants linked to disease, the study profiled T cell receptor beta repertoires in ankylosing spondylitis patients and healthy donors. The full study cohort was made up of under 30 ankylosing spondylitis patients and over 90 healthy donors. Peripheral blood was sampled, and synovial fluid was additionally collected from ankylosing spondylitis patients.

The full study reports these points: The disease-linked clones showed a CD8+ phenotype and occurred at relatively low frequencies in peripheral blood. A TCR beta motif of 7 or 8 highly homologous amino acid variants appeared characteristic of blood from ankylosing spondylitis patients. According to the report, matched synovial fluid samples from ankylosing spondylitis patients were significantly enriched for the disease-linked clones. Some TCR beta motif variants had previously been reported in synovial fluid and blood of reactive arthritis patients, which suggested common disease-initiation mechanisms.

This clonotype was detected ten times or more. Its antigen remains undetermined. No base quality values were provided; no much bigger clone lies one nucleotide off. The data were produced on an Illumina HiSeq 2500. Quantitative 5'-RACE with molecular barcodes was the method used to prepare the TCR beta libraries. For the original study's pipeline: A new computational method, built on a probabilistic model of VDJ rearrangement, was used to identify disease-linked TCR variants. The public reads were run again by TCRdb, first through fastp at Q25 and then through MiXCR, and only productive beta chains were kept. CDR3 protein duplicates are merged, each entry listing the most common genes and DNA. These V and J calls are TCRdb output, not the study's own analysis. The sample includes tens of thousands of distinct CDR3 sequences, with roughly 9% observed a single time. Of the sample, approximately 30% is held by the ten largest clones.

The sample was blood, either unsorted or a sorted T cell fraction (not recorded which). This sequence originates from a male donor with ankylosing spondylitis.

The DNA sequence is TGTGCCAGCAGCTTAGAAGGGGGACAGGGGTACTTC. The translation is CASSLEGGQGYF. This receptor chain uses TRBV7-8 and TRBJ2-7, with TRBD1 matching 9 junction bases. The germline V gene gives CDR1 as SGHVS and CDR2 as FQNEAQ. After removal of 1 base from V and 12 bases from J, the junction retains 4 bases not matched to a gene. Spanning cysteine to phenylalanine, the CDR3 consists of 12 amino acids. The only DNA kept is the CDR3, 36 bases in frame from the first base.